Listed below are T cell receptor beta chains from one sample, sequenced in a study of cytomegalovirus exposure and HLA in healthy donors. The repertoire was sequenced with immunoSEQ multiplex PCR; TCRdb's copy has only in-frame clones and lacks some. The table records roughly 120,000 clones, approximately 68% of them present only once. Sequencing was done on a sample of PBMCs. The receptors come from a man aged 25 to 40 in good health and CMV-seropositive. The CDR3 runs from the conserved cysteine through the conserved F or W. The order of the fields is clone size, D gene, J gene, V gene, CDR3 protein, CDR3 DNA. A D gene is named only where the DNA matches it firmly. The size of a clone is reported for some rows only, either as once, few or many, or as a class for expanded clones.

size: .; D: TRBD2; J: TRBJ2-3; V: TRBV5-6; CDR3: CASSPFLAPGTSEGDTQYF; DNA: TGTGCCAGCAGCCCGTTCCTCGCCCCCGGGACTAGCGAAGGAGATACGCAGTATTTT
size: .; D: TRBD1; J: TRBJ2-3; V: TRBV28; CDR3: CASSLNRGHTDTQYF; DNA: TGTGCCAGCAGTCTGAACAGGGGTCACACAGATACGCAGTATTTT
size: .; D: TRBD2; J: TRBJ2-7; V: TRBV5-1; CDR3: CASSPNLAGSYEQYF; DNA: TGCGCCAGCAGCCCAAACTTAGCGGGATCCTACGAGCAGTACTTC
size: .; D: TRBD2; J: TRBJ2-7; V: TRBV27; CDR3: CATPQAGSLNSYEQYF; DNA: TGTGCCACCCCACAAGCGGGATCCTTAAACTCCTACGAGCAGTACTTC
size: .; D: .; J: TRBJ1-1; V: TRBV5-6; CDR3: CASSLGLWGHKAFF; DNA: TGTGCCAGCAGCTTGGGTCTTTGGGGGCACAAAGCCTTCTTT
size: .; D: TRBD1; J: TRBJ2-3; V: TRBV27; CDR3: CASNKVGTGVLGNTDTQYF; DNA: TGTGCCAGCAACAAAGTAGGGACAGGGGTATTAGGAAACACAGATACGCAGTATTTT
size: .; D: TRBD1; J: TRBJ2-7; V: TRBV7-9; CDR3: CASSRRDRGDEQYF; DNA: TGTGCCAGCAGCCGACGGGACAGGGGGGACGAGCAGTACTTC
size: few; D: TRBD2; J: TRBJ2-5; V: TRBV11-1; CDR3: CASSQLAGGQETQYF; DNA: TGTGCCAGCAGCCAATTGGCGGGGGGCCAAGAGACCCAGTACTTC
size: .; D: .; J: TRBJ2-3; V: TRBV7-8; CDR3: CASSLPGWGSRPDTQYF; DNA: TGTGCCAGCAGCCTCCCTGGGTGGGGCTCAAGGCCAGATACGCAGTATTTT
size: .; D: .; J: TRBJ1-2; V: TRBV6-5; CDR3: CASRRDSNYGYTF; DNA: TGTGCCAGCAGACGAGACAGTAACTATGGCTACACCTTC
size: .; D: TRBD1; J: TRBJ1-5; V: TRBV2; CDR3: CASGGQPNQPQHF; DNA: TGTGCCAGCGGGGGACAGCCTAATCAGCCCCAGCATTTT
size: .; D: TRBD1; J: TRBJ2-7; V: TRBV6-1; CDR3: CASRMTGVFYEQYF; DNA: TGTGCCAGCAGGATGACAGGGGTTTTTTACGAGCAGTACTTC
size: .; D: .; J: TRBJ2-3; V: TRBV29-1; CDR3: CSVVRNSGSTDTQYF; DNA: TGCAGCGTGGTGAGAAACTCCGGGTCCACAGATACGCAGTATTTT
size: few; D: .; J: TRBJ2-5; V: TRBV28; CDR3: CASSLQNQETQYF; DNA: TGTGCCAGCAGTTTACAAAACCAAGAGACCCAGTACTTC
size: .; D: TRBD1; J: TRBJ2-3; V: TRBV29-1; CDR3: CSVAGQGASTDTQYF; DNA: TGCAGCGTTGCCGGACAGGGCGCTAGCACAGATACGCAGTATTTT
size: once; D: TRBD2; J: TRBJ2-7; V: TRBV5-4; CDR3: CASSLELAGSFEQYF; DNA: TGTGCCAGCAGCTTGGAACTAGCGGGAAGTTTCGAGCAGTACTTC
size: .; D: TRBD2; J: TRBJ2-1; V: TRBV5-5; CDR3: CASSLYSGTYNEQFF; DNA: TGTGCCAGCAGCTTATATAGCGGGACCTACAATGAGCAGTTCTTC
size: .; D: .; J: TRBJ1-2; V: TRBV9; CDR3: CASSSGVRYGYTF; DNA: TGTGCCAGCAGCTCGGGGGTTCGCTATGGCTACACCTTC
size: .; D: TRBD2; J: TRBJ2-1; V: TRBV19; CDR3: CASSPGTSGRLGSYNEQFF; DNA: TGTGCCAGTAGTCCCGGGACTAGCGGGCGCCTTGGCTCCTACAATGAGCAGTTCTTC
size: .; D: .; J: TRBJ2-1; V: TRBV7-8; CDR3: CASSLSTGGYNEQFF; DNA: TGTGCCAGCAGCTTAAGTACAGGCGGATACAATGAGCAGTTCTTC
size: few; D: TRBD1; J: TRBJ2-1; V: TRBV11-3; CDR3: CASSLEETGDEQFF; DNA: TGTGCCAGCAGCTTAGAGGAGACAGGGGATGAGCAGTTCTTC
size: .; D: TRBD1; J: TRBJ2-2; V: TRBV9; CDR3: CASSVDPGGVNGELFF; DNA: TGTGCCAGCAGCGTAGATCCAGGGGGCGTAAACGGGGAGCTGTTTTTT
size: .; D: .; J: TRBJ1-2; V: TRBV11-1; CDR3: CASSLGGSGGYTF; DNA: TGTGCCAGCAGCTTAGGAGGGAGCGGAGGCTACACCTTC
size: .; D: TRBD2; J: TRBJ2-1; V: TRBV6-6; CDR3: CASSYIAGEQFF; DNA: TGTGCCAGCAGTTACATAGCGGGGGAGCAGTTCTTC
size: .; D: TRBD1; J: TRBJ2-7; V: TRBV7-9; CDR3: CASSLRQGREQYF; DNA: TGTGCCAGCAGCTTACGACAGGGCCGCGAGCAGTACTTC
size: .; D: .; J: TRBJ1-2; V: TRBV28; CDR3: CASSLLKYGYTF; DNA: TGTGCCAGCAGTTTGCTAAAGTATGGCTACACCTTC
size: .; D: .; J: TRBJ2-2; V: TRBV7-9; CDR3: CASSLVIGGTGELFF; DNA: TGTGCCAGCAGCTTAGTTATAGGGGGCACCGGGGAGCTGTTTTTT
size: .; D: .; J: TRBJ2-3; V: TRBV9; CDR3: CASSVPGALTDTQYF; DNA: TGTGCCAGCAGCGTCCCTGGGGCACTCACAGATACGCAGTATTTT
size: .; D: TRBD2; J: TRBJ2-5; V: TRBV10-3; CDR3: CAISESRKGLAGAIYQETQYF; DNA: TGTGCCATCAGTGAGTCTAGGAAGGGACTAGCGGGGGCCATATACCAAGAGACCCAGTACTTC
size: .; D: .; J: TRBJ2-5; V: TRBV7-9; CDR3: CTSSLRDTIQETQYF; DNA: TGTACCAGCAGCTTACGGGACACCATCCAAGAGACCCAGTACTTC
size: .; D: TRBD2; J: TRBJ2-7; V: TRBV13; CDR3: CASSTGTSGKGSEQYF; DNA: TGTGCCAGCAGCACCGGGACTAGCGGGAAAGGATCCGAGCAGTACTTC
size: .; D: .; J: TRBJ1-4; V: TRBV14; CDR3: CASSSLLATNEKLFF; DNA: TGTGCCAGCAGCTCCCTCTTAGCAACTAATGAAAAACTGTTTTTT
size: .; D: TRBD2; J: TRBJ2-7; V: TRBV29-1; CDR3: CSVALRGYDYEQYF; DNA: TGCAGCGTTGCCCTGCGGGGGTACGACTACGAGCAGTACTTC
size: .; D: .; J: TRBJ1-5; V: TRBV21-1; CDR3: CASSSRQGMGQPQHF; DNA: TGTGCCAGCAGCTCTAGACAGGGGATGGGTCAGCCCCAGCATTTT
size: .; D: .; J: TRBJ1-1; V: TRBV18; CDR3: CASSPLEWRGNTEAFF; DNA: TGTGCCAGCTCACCACTAGAATGGCGGGGGAACACTGAAGCTTTCTTT
size: .; D: TRBD2; J: TRBJ2-1; V: TRBV19; CDR3: CASSRKGLAGGTYSYNEQFF; DNA: TGTGCCAGTAGTCGTAAGGGACTAGCGGGAGGGACTTACTCCTACAATGAGCAGTTCTTC
size: .; D: .; J: TRBJ2-3; V: TRBV5-4; CDR3: CASSSQKGADTQYF; DNA: TGTGCCAGCAGCTCGCAGAAAGGGGCAGATACGCAGTATTTT
size: .; D: TRBD2; J: TRBJ2-7; V: TRBV2; CDR3: CASSSAYHPTSGVRPKVEQYF; DNA: TGTGCCAGCAGTTCTGCTTACCATCCGACTAGCGGAGTCCGCCCGAAGGTAGAGCAGTACTTC
size: .; D: .; J: TRBJ1-1; V: TRBV29-1; CDR3: CSASTANTEAFF; DNA: TGCAGCGCATCGACTGCGAACACTGAAGCTTTCTTT
size: few; D: .; J: TRBJ2-6; V: TRBV6-4; CDR3: CASSDRGSGANVLTF; DNA: TGTGCCAGCAGTGACAGGGGCTCTGGGGCCAACGTCCTGACTTTC
size: .; D: .; J: TRBJ2-5; V: TRBV5-5; CDR3: CASRRDTSKETQYF; DNA: TGTGCCAGCAGGAGGGACACTTCGAAAGAGACCCAGTACTTC
size: .; D: .; J: TRBJ2-1; V: TRBV18; CDR3: CASSPGGASEQFF; DNA: TGTGCCAGCTCACCAGGGGGGGCCAGTGAGCAGTTCTTC
size: .; D: TRBD1; J: TRBJ1-1; V: TRBV5-1; CDR3: CASSFSRGSTEASF; DNA: TGCGCCAGCAGCTTCTCCAGGGGGAGCACTGAAGCTTCCTTT
size: .; D: TRBD2; J: TRBJ2-4; V: TRBV4-3; CDR3: CASSPAPSGRRGNIQYF; DNA: TGCGCCAGCAGCCCAGCGCCTAGCGGGAGGAGGGGAAACATTCAGTACTTC
size: .; D: TRBD1; J: TRBJ1-1; V: TRBV7-8; CDR3: CASRKRTGENPPAFF; DNA: TGTGCCAGCAGAAAACGGACAGGGGAGAATCCCCCAGCTTTCTTT
size: .; D: TRBD1; J: TRBJ1-3; V: TRBV11-2; CDR3: CASSLYRGPGNTIYF; DNA: TGTGCCAGCAGCTTATACAGGGGGCCTGGAAACACCATATATTTT
size: .; D: TRBD1; J: TRBJ2-7; V: TRBV28; CDR3: CASTSGQGNYEQYF; DNA: TGTGCCAGCACCTCGGGACAGGGAAACTACGAGCAGTACTTC
size: .; D: .; J: TRBJ1-4; V: TRBV9; CDR3: CASSPTQGTNEKLFF; DNA: TGTGCCAGCAGCCCGACGCAGGGAACTAATGAAAAACTGTTTTTT
size: .; D: .; J: TRBJ1-1; V: TRBV15; CDR3: CATSAQGYTEAFF; DNA: TGTGCCACCAGCGCCCAGGGGTATACTGAAGCTTTCTTT
size: .; D: TRBD1; J: TRBJ2-7; V: TRBV5-4; CDR3: CASSLGGGQAYYEQYF; DNA: TGTGCCAGCAGCTTGGGTGGGGGACAGGCTTATTACGAGCAGTACTTC
size: .; D: TRBD1; J: TRBJ2-7; V: TRBV5-4; CDR3: CASSLDRGMEQYF; DNA: TGTGCCAGCAGCTTGGACAGGGGAATGGAGCAGTACTTC
size: .; D: .; J: TRBJ1-2; V: TRBV7-9; CDR3: CASSFTDPQPYGYTF; DNA: TGTGCCAGCAGCTTCACAGACCCTCAGCCTTATGGCTACACCTTC
size: .; D: TRBD2; J: TRBJ2-4; V: TRBV7-2; CDR3: CASSLGGEGNIQYF; DNA: TGTGCCAGCAGCTTAGGCGGGGAGGGAAACATTCAGTACTTC